A single sample is the source of the 18 T cell receptor beta chains below, sequenced in a study of glioma-infiltrating T cells. The iRepertoire nested amplicon-rescue multiplex PCR amplified TCR alpha and beta CDR3s from RNA. TCRdb processed the multiplex PCR reads anew with MiXCR; each CDR3 protein has one entry. The sample lists about 210,000 distinct CDR3 sequences, more than 30% seen once, with 20% in the top ten. The specimen was glioma tissue, nonneoplastic brain tissue, or PBMCs (not recorded which). The source is a human donor with low-grade glioma or glioblastoma, undergoing nonglioma brain surgery, or in good health (not recorded which).

The chain carries TRBV6-5 and TRBJ2-1; TRBD2 is a possible D gene (5 bases). From germline, CDR1 is MNHEY and CDR2 SVGAGI. Trimming left V 7 bases short and J 8 bases short, with 18 bases between. The CDR3 has 14 amino acids. CDR3 sequence reads: CASTLVGVEDEQFF. CDR3 in DNA: TGTGCCAGCACCCTTGTGGGAGTAGAAGATGAGCAGTTCTTC.

In its sample, this clonotype was seen a few times. The chain combines TRBV29-1 with TRBJ2-2, with TRBD1 matching over 9 bases. CDR1 is SQVTM, CDR2 ANQGSEA, per germline. With 5 bases clipped from V and 7 bases from J, the junction kept 8 bases outside the gene matches. CDR3 size: 14 residues. The CDR3 region is CSVSTGGADGELFF. The CDR3, as DNA: TGCAGCGTTTCTACAGGGGGCGCAGACGGGGAGCTGTTTTTT.

The genes are TRBV2 and TRBJ2-7; the D is unclear. The CDR3 is 18 residues long. Germline V gene sequence: CDR1 SNHLY, CDR2 FYNNEI. Between the trimmed V and J ends, which lost 6 bases and 2 bases, there was a span of 26 bases. CDR3: CASSSNPTRAPFPYEQYF. Written as DNA, the CDR3 is TGTGCCAGCAGCAGCAACCCGACTCGGGCTCCCTTTCCCTACGAGCAGTACTTC.

This clonotype appeared many times. V and J are TRBV7-9 and TRBJ2-3; 14 positions agree with TRBD2. The CDR3 runs 16 residues. The V segment lost 5 bases and the J segment 6 bases; nucleotides outside the gene matches: 7. Germline values: CDR1 SEHNR, CDR2 FQNEAQ (reference sequence). CDR3: CASSLGTSGSIDTQYF. The DNA for the CDR3 is TGTGCCAGCAGCCTTGGGACTAGCGGGAGTATTGATACGCAGTATTTT.

The chain carries TRBV7-2 and TRBJ1-3; D unresolved. Trimming left V 1 base short and J 2 bases short, with 12 bases between. The germline V gene has CDR1 SGHTA and CDR2 FQGNSA. The CDR3 has 16 amino acids. CDR3: CASSLGMARPGNTIYF. Here the CDR3 DNA reads TGTGCCAGCAGCTTAGGAATGGCACGGCCTGGAAACACCATATATTTT. The full variable domain, completed using reference TRBV7-2 and TRBJ1-3, is GAGVSQSPSNKVTEKGKDVELRCDPISGHTALYWYRQSLGQGLEFLIYFQGNSAPDKSGLPSDRFSAERTGGSVSTLTIQRTQQEDSAVYLCASSLGMARPGNTIYFGEGSWLTVV.

The V call is TRBV7-2, the J call TRBJ2-7; D not certain. Deletions cut 5 bases from V and 4 bases from J, with 30 bases between. Germline V gene sequence: CDR1 SGHTA, CDR2 FQGNSA. CDR3 length: 19 amino acids. The CDR3 is CASSTADNVVAIDSYEQYF. CDR3 in DNA: TGTGCCAGCAGCACCGCCGATAATGTGGTGGCCATTGATTCTTACGAGCAGTACTTC.

This clonotype was counted many times. Written as DNA, the CDR3 is TGTGCCAGCAGGTCACTAGTGTACAATGAGCAGTTCTTC. Its protein is CASRSLVYNEQFF. The chain uses TRBV2 and TRBJ2-1, with D perhaps TRBD2 (5 bases). Deletions cut 6 bases from V and 4 bases from J, with 10 bases between. This CDR3 has 13 amino acids. Germline assignment: CDR1 SNHLY and CDR2 FYNNEI. The whole variable domain, filled in from reference TRBV2 and TRBJ2-1, reads EPEVTQTPSHQVTQMGQEVILRCVPISNHLYFYWYRQILGQKVEFLVSFYNNEISEKSEIFDDQFSVERPDGSNFTLKIRSTKLEDSAMYFCASRSLVYNEQFFGPGTRLTVL.

The sample holds a few counts of this clonotype. A much larger clone lies one base from this, so it may be a read error. This sequence joins TRBV25-1 and TRBJ2-7, with D perhaps TRBD2 (5 bases). Looked up from germline, CDR1 is MGHDK and CDR2 is SYGVNS. The CDR3 sequence is 13 residues long. The V gene lost 1 base and the J gene lost 3 bases, with 7 bases spanning the gap. In DNA form, the CDR3 reads TGTGCCAGCAGTGAATTTCGGGGCTACGAGCAGTACTTC. Translating gives CASSEFRGYEQYF.

This clonotype was seen repeatedly, ten times or more. V gene TRBV6-1 combines with J gene TRBJ2-7; no definite D call. The V gene lost 7 bases and the J gene lost 2 bases, with 12 bases spanning the gap. The CDR3 runs 13 residues. Germline V gives CDR1 MNHNS, CDR2 SASEGT. The CDR3 protein is CASKTSPTYEQYF. For the CDR3, the DNA is TGTGCCAGCAAGACCTCTCCTACCTACGAGCAGTACTTC.

This chain uses TRBV11-1 with TRBJ2-3, with 7 bases identical to TRBD2. Germline-derived CDR1 and CDR2 are SGHAT and FQDESV (reference sequence). The V segment lost 6 bases and the J segment 0 bases; nucleotides outside the gene matches: 3. This CDR3 has 14 residues. The CDR3 region is CASRFSGSTDTQYF. DNA of the CDR3: TGTGCCAGCAGATTTAGCGGGAGCACAGATACGCAGTATTTT.

This chain uses TRBV18 with TRBJ2-1; 14 bases map to TRBD2. In germline, CDR1 is KGHSH, CDR2 LQKENI. Unmatched junction bases numbered 8, after V lost 6 bases and J lost 7 bases. The CDR3 has 16 amino acids. The CDR3: CASSRSGTSGSNEQFF. The DNA for the CDR3 is TGTGCCAGCTCCCGATCCGGGACTAGCGGGAGTAATGAGCAGTTCTTC.

This clonotype has a count of ten or more. CDR3 amino acids: CSASRGGTGTYEQYF. The CDR3 DNA sequence: TGCAGTGCTAGTAGGGGGGGGACAGGGACCTACGAGCAGTACTTC. The chain combines TRBV20-1 with TRBJ2-7; 9 nucleotides match TRBD1. The V gene end was trimmed by 3 bases and the J gene end by 2 bases; junction bases not matched to a gene: 8. This CDR3 comprises 15 residues. Germline CDR1 reads DFQATT; CDR2 reads SNEGSKA (reference sequence).

The sample holds a few counts of this clonotype. Relative to the germline gene, one junction end is altered; a read error may explain this. The chain joins TRBV20-1 to TRBJ1-1, with a tentative D call TRBD1 (5 bases). This CDR3 spans 11 amino acids. Germline values: CDR1 DFQATT, CDR2 SNEGSKA (reference sequence). As DNA, the CDR3 is TGCAGTGTTAGAGTGGGGGCTGAAGCTTTCTTT. Translation: CSVRVGAEAFF.

A note on this clonotype: A much more abundant neighbour one base away suggests this may be a read error. This chain joins TRBV3-1 and TRBJ2-1; TRBD2 matches 7 bases. Germline V CDR1 and CDR2: LGHDT, YNNKEL (reference sequence). J gave up 8 bases and V 8 bases, and 12 bases lay outside the gene matches. The CDR3 runs 14 residues. The CDR3 DNA is TGTGCCAGCGGAAAGACTGGCGGGAGCTATGAGCAGTTCTTC. The encoded protein is CASGKTGGSYEQFF.

To note about this clonotype: One end of the junction does not line up with germline, which may come from a read error. The chain links TRBV6-1 to TRBJ1-5, with D uncertain. Germline loops: CDR1 MNHNS, CDR2 SASEGT. This CDR3 region has 16 residues. The CDR3 sequence is CAISEDLRVRNQTQHF. The CDR3 coding sequence is TGTGCCATCAGTGAGGACCTCCGGGTACGCAATCAGACCCAGCATTTT.

In the case of this clonotype: A much larger clonotype is one base distant, so this may be a read error. The rearrangement joins TRBV2 to TRBJ1-3; D is uncertain. This CDR3 comprises 16 residues. Trimming took off 3 bases at V and 0 bases at J, with 12 bases between the two ends. Germline values: CDR1 SNHLY, CDR2 FYNNEI. The CDR3 region has the DNA TGTGCCAGCAGTGAGTCCCCCATCTTCTCTGGAAACACCATATATTTT. This codes for CASSESPIFSGNTIYF.

About this clonotype itself: One end of the junction fails to match germline, which may point to a read error. V gene TRBV3-1 combines with J gene TRBJ2-5, with a tentative D call TRBD2 (5 bases). The germline V gene has CDR1 LGHDT and CDR2 YNNKEL (reference sequence). This CDR3 has 13 residues. The chain's CDR3 is CASSQDYSLTGSF. The CDR3 DNA sequence: TGTGCCAGCAGCCAAGATTATAGTCTGACGGGGTCCTTC.

The sample holds many counts of this clonotype. The chain is built from TRBV3-1 and TRBJ1-1; the D is unclear. Deletions cut 1 base from V and 4 bases from J, with 10 bases between. Germline CDR1 and CDR2: LGHDT and YNNKEL (reference sequence). CDR3 length: 14 residues. The CDR3 reads CASSQVPGVTEAFF. The CDR3 DNA reads TGTGCCAGCAGCCAAGTTCCCGGTGTCACTGAAGCTTTCTTT.